Here is one TCR beta chain with its context. This clone's antigen is unknown. Within one base of it there is no much larger clone, and no base qualities were kept. The receptor library was made with the immunoSEQ multiplex PCR assay. In TCRdb, the immuneACCESS table is reduced to in-frame sequences with V and J assigned. These tables do not hold every clone; where another copy was compared, an unresolved V gene accounts for under half, and the others remain unexplained. This sample is represented by some 110,000 clones; more than 65% of them were singletons. Of the sample, 4.5% to 5.5% falls within the top ten clones. Focal radiation therapy combined with CTLA-4 blockade (ipilimumab) was tested in patients with chemo-refractory metastatic non-small-cell lung cancer. The data belong to a study of radiotherapy plus CTLA-4 blockade in lung cancer (dated by TCRdb to 2016 to 2019). As for the study more broadly: Objective responses were observed in 15% to 20% of enrolled patients, and disease control was achieved in around 30%. Broad study findings and their caveats: After treatment with radiotherapy and ipilimumab, TCR clones that originated in tumors expanded in peripheral blood. Early dynamic changes in blood T cell clones, together with increased serum interferon-beta after radiation, were reported as the strongest predictors of response.

The germline V gene encodes CDR1 SGDLS and CDR2 YYNGEE. The CDR3 runs 13 amino acids, cysteine and phenylalanine included. The entry retains the CDR3 DNA only, 39 bases that are in frame from base 1. V lost 4 bases and J lost 4 bases, and the count of bases not matched to a germline gene is 3. The chain is made from TRBV9 and TRBJ2-5, with 8 bases matching TRBD2. This sample comprised peripheral blood, obtained from a patient treated with radiotherapy plus ipilimumab. The receptor comes from a human donor with non-small cell lung cancer who had a partial response to radiotherapy plus ipilimumab. The encoded CDR3 is CASSSRGGETQYF. At the DNA level, the sequence is TGTGCCAGCAGCTCCCGGGGGGGAGAGACCCAGTACTTC. The full variable domain, completed from the reference TRBV9 and TRBJ2-5 proteins outside the CDR3, reads DSGVTQTPKHLITATGQRVTLRCSPRSGDLSVYWYQQSLDQGLQFLIQYYNGEERAKGNILERFSAQQFPDLHSELNLSSLELGDSALYFCASSSRGGETQYFGPGTRLLVL.